Listed here are 6 T cell receptor beta chains from one sample, sequenced in a study of T cells after yellow fever vaccination. TCRdb reprocessed the 5' RACE reads with MiXCR, giving one entry per CDR3 protein. The sample has roughly 500,000 distinct CDR3 sequences, about a fifth seen once. This material consisted of PBMCs, taken 15 days after the yellow fever booster vaccination. The receptors were gathered from a man aged 30-40 years who received the YFV17D yellow fever vaccine.

This clonotype was found many times. The chain couples TRBV12-3 or TRBV12-4 to TRBJ1-2; 8 bases align to TRBD1. The CDR3 covers 13 residues. J lost 6 bases, V lost 4 bases, and 4 bases had no gene match. CDR3 in amino acids: CASSYGQGDGYTF. The CDR3 DNA reads TGTGCCAGCAGTTACGGACAGGGTGATGGCTACACCTTC.

This chain links TRBV7-2 with TRBJ2-1; possible D gene TRBD2, 6 bases. The CDR3 sequence is 15 residues long. Germline CDR1 and CDR2: SGHTA and FQGNSA. The V end lost 5 bases, the J end lost 7 bases, and 18 bases lay between the germline ends. For the CDR3, the DNA is TGTGCCAGCAGCCCGGGACTCCCGGGAGAAAATGAGCAGTTCTTC. The encoded protein is CASSPGLPGENEQFF.

This clonotype occurred many times. The chain recombines TRBV25-1 with TRBJ2-7; D is unclear. This CDR3 is 12 amino acids long. Trimming pared 3 bases from V and 7 bases from J, leaving 10 bases between. Germline-derived CDR1 and CDR2 are MGHDK and SYGVNS. Here the CDR3 DNA reads TGTGCCAGCAGTGATTTGGCTGGGGAGCAGTACTTC. Encoded protein: CASSDLAGEQYF.

J is TRBJ2-1 and V is TRBV4-2; 8 bases align to TRBD2. This CDR3 spans 14 amino acids. Germline CDR1 LGHNA, CDR2 YNFKEQ. Trimming at V came to 5 bases and at J to 12 bases, leaving 12 bases not matched to a gene. The CDR3 coding sequence is TGTGCCAGCAGCGAACTAAACGGGAGGGCGGGGCAGTTCTTC. This sequence encodes CASSELNGRAGQFF.

The table lists this clonotype with a few counts. This rearrangement joins TRBV2 to TRBJ2-1, with D uncertain. This CDR3 contains 14 residues. V was shortened by 7 bases and J by 1 base, with 11 bases between the two germline ends. Germline V CDR1 and CDR2: SNHLY, FYNNEI. CDR3 in DNA: TGTGCCAGCACCAACAGACGATCCTACAATGAGCAGTTCTTC. It is translated as CASTNRRSYNEQFF.

The V call is TRBV7-2, the J call TRBJ2-7, with TRBD2 matching 10 bases. Germline-derived CDR1 and CDR2 are SGHTA and FQGNSA. There are 16 residues in the CDR3. The ends lost 4 bases at V and 2 bases at J; junction bases unmatched: 8. The CDR3 loop reads CASSSRSSGSAYEQYF. The DNA for the CDR3 is TGTGCCAGCAGCTCTCGCTCTAGCGGGAGCGCCTACGAGCAGTACTTC.